A selection of T cell receptor beta chains follows, all from one sample in a study of CD8+ T cells in alopecia areata. Assay used: immunoSEQ multiplex PCR; TCRdb lists only in-frame clones, some missing. This table holds 200,000 or so clones, 58% found once. Sequences were derived from CD4+ T cells sorted from blood, sampled at week 24, from a patient treated with tofacitinib. The origin of the receptors is a human donor with alopecia areata. CDR3s include the opening cysteine and the closing phenylalanine or tryptophan. The order of the fields is V gene, J gene, CDR3 protein.

v_call: TRBV10-3
j_call: TRBJ2-1
cdr3_aa: CAISATGTGDNEQFF

v_call: TRBV5-6
j_call: TRBJ1-5
cdr3_aa: CASSLKYQPQHF

v_call: TRBV30
j_call: TRBJ2-3
cdr3_aa: CAWSWLAGSYTQYF

v_call: TRBV10-3
j_call: TRBJ1-2
cdr3_aa: CAIRGPDRGQGRNYGYTF

v_call: TRBV30
j_call: TRBJ1-2
cdr3_aa: CAWKGPQGRDGYTF

v_call: TRBV9
j_call: TRBJ2-7
cdr3_aa: CASSQQPSGQGSYEQYF

v_call: TRBV11-1
j_call: TRBJ2-5
cdr3_aa: CASSPMAGRQETQYF

v_call: TRBV29-1
j_call: TRBJ2-3
cdr3_aa: CSVGASQTDTQYF

v_call: TRBV29-1
j_call: TRBJ1-6
cdr3_aa: CSAPFEGSVSLHF

v_call: TRBV27
j_call: TRBJ1-1
cdr3_aa: CASSPRQGGSEAFF

v_call: TRBV25-1
j_call: TRBJ2-5
cdr3_aa: CASSDSRDQETQYF

v_call: TRBV5-6
j_call: TRBJ2-3
cdr3_aa: CASSTAADTQYF

v_call: TRBV5-1
j_call: TRBJ2-2
cdr3_aa: CASSGDYSESTGELFF

v_call: TRBV15
j_call: TRBJ2-3
cdr3_aa: CATSRQLSTDTQYF

v_call: TRBV18
j_call: TRBJ2-7
cdr3_aa: CASSPRTSETEQYF

v_call: TRBV28
j_call: TRBJ2-3
cdr3_aa: CASSIAGGFTDTQYF

v_call: TRBV11-2
j_call: TRBJ2-3
cdr3_aa: CASSSSGTGLEGLVTQYF

v_call: TRBV5-1
j_call: TRBJ1-4
cdr3_aa: CASSSSGRRRF

v_call: TRBV5-1
j_call: TRBJ2-2
cdr3_aa: CARKRATGELFF

v_call: TRBV5-1
j_call: TRBJ2-1
cdr3_aa: CASSMRGLGDNEQFF

v_call: TRBV15
j_call: TRBJ1-2
cdr3_aa: CATSTRKTLGYGYTF

v_call: TRBV7-2
j_call: TRBJ1-2
cdr3_aa: CASSLASGSRSGYTF

v_call: TRBV5-1
j_call: TRBJ2-5
cdr3_aa: CASSFPGGEETQYF

v_call: TRBV5-1
j_call: TRBJ2-5
cdr3_aa: CASSLGLRETQYF

v_call: TRBV2
j_call: TRBJ2-1
cdr3_aa: CASRLTSGINEQFF

v_call: TRBV29-1
j_call: TRBJ2-7
cdr3_aa: CSVAGQGGGEQYF

v_call: TRBV5-4
j_call: TRBJ2-5
cdr3_aa: CASSPYQGGETQYF

v_call: TRBV15
j_call: TRBJ2-5
cdr3_aa: CATSRPGLSSGAQYF

v_call: TRBV10-3
j_call: TRBJ2-4
cdr3_aa: CATSEGLLTNQYF

v_call: TRBV11-2
j_call: TRBJ1-1
cdr3_aa: CASSLEPGSGTEAFF

v_call: TRBV28
j_call: TRBJ1-1
cdr3_aa: CASRSGTPNTEAFF

v_call: TRBV29-1
j_call: TRBJ1-2
cdr3_aa: CSVAHPAGGGYGYTF

v_call: TRBV6-1
j_call: TRBJ1-6
cdr3_aa: CASSEHGNGYNSPLHF

v_call: TRBV18
j_call: TRBJ2-1
cdr3_aa: CASSPANEQFF

v_call: TRBV6-5
j_call: TRBJ1-1
cdr3_aa: CASSNGVPTFF

v_call: TRBV4-3
j_call: TRBJ2-7
cdr3_aa: CASSHLQGPSYEQYF

v_call: TRBV5-1
j_call: TRBJ2-5
cdr3_aa: CASSLAGGETQYF

v_call: TRBV29-1
j_call: TRBJ1-1
cdr3_aa: CSVGINRYTEAFF

v_call: TRBV19
j_call: TRBJ2-5
cdr3_aa: CASSYSLMTDYQETQYF

v_call: TRBV6-1
j_call: TRBJ1-2
cdr3_aa: CASSFGTEGDGYTF

v_call: TRBV4-3
j_call: TRBJ2-1
cdr3_aa: CARPGLAGGRVVEQFF

v_call: TRBV5-4
j_call: TRBJ2-5
cdr3_aa: CASSGTPGPQETQYF

v_call: TRBV5-6
j_call: TRBJ2-5
cdr3_aa: CASSLGSVETQYF